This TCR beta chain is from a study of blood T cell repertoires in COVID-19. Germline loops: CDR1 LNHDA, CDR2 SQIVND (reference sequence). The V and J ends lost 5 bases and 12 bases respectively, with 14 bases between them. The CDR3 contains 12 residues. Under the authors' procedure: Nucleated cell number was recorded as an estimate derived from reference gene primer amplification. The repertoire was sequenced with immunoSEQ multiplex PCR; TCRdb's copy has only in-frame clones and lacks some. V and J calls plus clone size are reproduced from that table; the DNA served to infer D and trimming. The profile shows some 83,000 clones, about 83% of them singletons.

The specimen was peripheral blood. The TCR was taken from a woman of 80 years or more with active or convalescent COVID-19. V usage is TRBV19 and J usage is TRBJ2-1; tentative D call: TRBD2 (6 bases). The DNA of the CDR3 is TGTGCCAGTAGTTCCCGACTAGACGGGCAGTTCTTC. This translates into CASSSRLDGQFF.